These 29 T cell receptor beta chains originate from one sample sequenced in a study of T cell responses to AZD1222 COVID-19 vaccine. Method: immunoSEQ multiplex PCR; TCRdb's copy keeps in-frame clones and lacks some. The sample holds around 87,000 clones, 75% to 90% seen once. The sequencing used peripheral blood, collected 28 days after the second AZD1222 dose. Receptors originate from an adult who received the AZD1222 COVID-19 vaccine.

This chain joins TRBV18 and TRBJ2-1, with a weak D call TRBD2 (6 bases). Trimming stripped 3 bases from V and 6 bases from J, with 15 bases between. The CDR3 sequence is 15 residues long. Germline V lookup: CDR1 KGHSH, CDR2 LQKENI. CDR3 DNA: TGTGCCAGCTCACCGGGGGGACCCCGGGGCAATGAGCAGTTCTTC. It specifies CASSPGGPRGNEQFF.

This chain joins TRBV9 and TRBJ2-1, with 10 bases lining up with TRBD1. The junction had 15 bases not matched to a gene; V was cut back by 2 bases and J by 13 bases. The V gene's germline CDR1 is SGDLS and CDR2 YYNGEE. This CDR3 comprises 16 residues. This CDR3 is CASSVTTGGGTGHQFF. Here the CDR3 DNA reads TGTGCCAGCAGCGTGACGACAGGGGGCGGGACTGGCCACCAGTTCTTC.

The chain joins TRBV27 to TRBJ2-2, with D possibly matching TRBD2 (5 bases). V dropped 0 bases and J dropped 5 bases, with 10 bases sitting between them. The germline CDR1 and CDR2 sequences are MNHEY and SMNVEV (reference sequence). The CDR3 totals 15 residues. The CDR3 spells CASSLSGEPTGELFF. In DNA, the CDR3 is TGTGCCAGCAGTTTATCCGGGGAGCCGACCGGGGAGCTGTTTTTT.

The V call is TRBV6-5, the J call TRBJ2-1; 7 nucleotides align to TRBD2. The germline V gene has CDR1 MNHEY and CDR2 SVGAGI. The ends lost 7 bases at V and 7 bases at J; junction bases unmatched: 10. The CDR3 sequence is 14 residues long. The CDR3 DNA reads TGTGCCAGCAAGCGGGGCCCGGGGGAGAATGAGCAGTTCTTC. It yields the protein CASKRGPGENEQFF.

The chain carries TRBV5-6 and TRBJ1-1; D is uncertain. Trimming pared 0 bases from V and 0 bases from J, leaving 12 bases between. The germline V gene has CDR1 SGHDT and CDR2 YYEEEE. CDR3 length equals 16 residues. CDR3 sequence: CASSLGWHMMNTEAFF. The DNA of the CDR3 is TGTGCCAGCAGCTTGGGCTGGCACATGATGAACACTGAAGCTTTCTTT. Full variable domain (outside the CDR3, taken from reference TRBV5-6 and TRBJ1-1): DAGVTQSPTHLIKTRGQQVTLRCSPKSGHDTVSWYQQALGQGPQFIFQYYEEEERQRGNFPDRFSGHQFPNYSSELNVNALLLGDSALYLCASSLGWHMMNTEAFFGQGTRLTVV.

The chain carries TRBV5-1 and TRBJ1-6; tentatively, D is TRBD1 (5 bases). Germline values: CDR1 SGHRS, CDR2 YFSETQ. The V end lost 0 bases, the J end lost 5 bases, and 15 bases lay between the germline ends. This CDR3 has 17 amino acids. The CDR3 loop reads CASSLAGDPGDNSPLHF. DNA for the CDR3: TGCGCCAGCAGCTTGGCCGGGGACCCAGGAGATAATTCACCCCTCCACTTT.

The CDR3 coding sequence is TGTGCCAGCAGCCAAGATCTCAGGGGGTCTGCTTTCTTT. Its protein product is CASSQDLRGSAFF. The chain combines TRBV4-2 with TRBJ1-1; 7 bases match TRBD1. J was trimmed by 11 bases and V by 0 bases; bases with no gene match: 6. CDR1 and CDR2 from the germline V gene are LGHNA and YNFKEQ. The CDR3 has 13 residues.

This chain joins TRBV5-4 and TRBJ2-5, with 9 bases lining up with TRBD1. V lost 3 bases and J lost 4; bases outside the gene matches: 13. Germline CDR1 reads SGHNT; CDR2 reads YYREEE (reference sequence). The CDR3 has 17 amino acids. The CDR3 here is CASSSPESGTGRETQYF. The CDR3 coding sequence is TGTGCCAGCAGCTCCCCCGAAAGTGGGACAGGGAGAGAGACCCAGTACTTC.

The chain links TRBV9 to TRBJ2-1; possible D gene TRBD2, 6 bases. The V and J ends lost 0 bases and 0 bases respectively, with 10 bases between them. CDR1 and CDR2 (germline): SGDLS, YYNGEE. The CDR3 sequence is 16 residues long. The CDR3 loop is CASSVGGASSYNEQFF. CDR3 DNA: TGTGCCAGCAGCGTAGGCGGGGCGAGCTCCTACAATGAGCAGTTCTTC.

The chain combines TRBV18 with TRBJ2-7, with unresolved D. Germline V CDR1 and CDR2: KGHSH, LQKENI. V was cut by 3 bases and J by 5 bases, with 14 bases left in between. The CDR3 consists of 14 residues. The CDR3 DNA is TGTGCCAGCTCACCGGTAACATCCCTCCACGAGCAGTACTTC. It translates to CASSPVTSLHEQYF.

This clone was counted a single time. The chain recombines TRBV12-5 with TRBJ1-1; TRBD1 aligns across 7 bases. This CDR3 has 14 residues. With V trimmed by 4 bases and J by 4 bases, 6 bases remained unmatched. Germline CDR1 reads LGHNT; CDR2 reads FRNRAP. The CDR3 spells CASGSPGGTTEAFF. The CDR3 nucleotides are TGTGCTAGTGGTTCGCCAGGGGGGACCACTGAAGCTTTCTTT.

V is TRBV18 and J is TRBJ1-2; the D is unclear. The length of the CDR3 is 14 residues. Germline values: CDR1 KGHSH, CDR2 LQKENI. Between the trimmed V and J ends, which lost 3 bases and 1 base, there was a span of 9 bases. CDR3 region: CASSPGRVNYGYTF. The CDR3 nucleotides read TGTGCCAGCTCACCTGGGAGGGTTAACTATGGCTACACCTTC.

The chain employs TRBV11-2 and TRBJ1-1; D might be TRBD1 (5 bases). The V end lost 5 bases, the J end lost 4 bases, and 11 bases lay between the germline ends. This CDR3 is built from 13 residues. Germline CDR1 SGHAT, CDR2 FQNNGV. The DNA of the CDR3 is TGTGCCAGCAGCAGACAGAAACTCACTGAAGCTTTCTTT. Amino acids: CASSRQKLTEAFF.

The chain couples TRBV29-1 to TRBJ2-1; maybe TRBD1 (6 bases). The germline V gene encodes CDR1 SQVTM and CDR2 ANQGSEA. The CDR3 has 15 residues. V was clipped by 7 bases and J by 5 bases, with 21 bases between them. The CDR3 reads CSAIQQGRSDNEQFF. DNA for the CDR3: TGCAGCGCCATCCAACAGGGTCGATCCGACAATGAGCAGTTCTTC.

The rearrangement links TRBV6-6 to TRBJ1-1, with D unclear. Germline V lookup: CDR1 MNHNY, CDR2 SVGAGI (reference sequence). The CDR3 runs to 13 residues. Trimming left V 6 bases short and J 1 base short, with 9 bases between. The CDR3 coding sequence is TGTGCCAGCAGCCAACAGCGGAACACTGAAGCTTTCTTT. Amino acids: CASSQQRNTEAFF.

The gene calls are TRBV10-3 and TRBJ1-6; 9 bases are a match to TRBD1. The V gene end was trimmed by 0 bases and the J gene end by 9 bases; junction bases not matched to a gene: 6. CDR1 and CDR2 from the germline V gene are ENHRY and SYGVKD. The CDR3 is 16 amino acids. CDR3 residues: CAISESVDRGTSPLHF. CDR3 DNA: TGTGCCATCAGTGAGTCCGTTGACAGGGGGACTTCACCCCTCCACTTT.

The chain couples TRBV5-1 to TRBJ1-3, with unresolved D. V lost 1 base, J lost 0 bases, and 11 bases lay in between. Germline assignment: CDR1 SGHRS and CDR2 YFSETQ. This CDR3 has 16 residues. The CDR3 region is CASSLNSGVSGNTIYF. Written as DNA, the CDR3 is TGCGCCAGCAGCTTGAATAGCGGGGTCTCTGGAAACACCATATATTTT. Full variable domain (rest looked up from reference TRBV5-1 and TRBJ1-3): KAGVTQTPRYLIKTRGQQVTLSCSPISGHRSVSWYQQTPGQGLQFLFEYFSETQRNKGNFPGRFSGRQFSNSRSEMNVSTLELGDSALYLCASSLNSGVSGNTIYFGEGSWLTVV.

The V gene is TRBV4-3, the J gene TRBJ2-1; 7 bases align to TRBD2. V lost 0 bases and J lost 6; bases outside the gene matches: 11. Per germline, CDR1 LGHNA and CDR2 YSLEER. The CDR3 sequence is 17 residues long. The CDR3 DNA reads TGCGCCAGCAGCCAAGATAGGGAGGGACTCAGCGGCAATGAGCAGTTCTTC. Translated: CASSQDREGLSGNEQFF.

The rearrangement links TRBV7-2 to TRBJ1-1, with D maybe TRBD1 (5 bases). The germline V gene has CDR1 SGHTA and CDR2 FQGNSA. The CDR3 covers 13 residues. V was cut by 5 bases and J by 4 bases, with 11 bases left in between. CDR3 in DNA: TGTGCCAGCAGCATCGGACATGGCACTGAAGCTTTCTTT. This encodes CASSIGHGTEAFF. The full variable domain, rest sourced from reference TRBV7-2 and TRBJ1-1, is GAGVSQSPSNKVTEKGKDVELRCDPISGHTALYWYRQSLGQGLEFLIYFQGNSAPDKSGLPSDRFSAERTGGSVSTLTIQRTQQEDSAVYLCASSIGHGTEAFFGQGTRLTVV.

V usage is TRBV30 and J usage is TRBJ2-7; D is uncertain. The CDR3 length is 13 residues. Germline CDR1 reads GTSNPN; CDR2 reads SVGIG (reference sequence). V was shortened by 0 bases and J by 0 bases, with 6 bases between the two germline ends. CDR3 in amino acids: CAWSVYSSYEQYF. The CDR3 coding sequence is TGTGCCTGGAGTGTCTACAGCTCCTACGAGCAGTACTTC.

V usage is TRBV4-3 and J usage is TRBJ2-7; D might be TRBD2 (6 bases). There are 15 residues in the CDR3. Trimming pared 0 bases from V and 3 bases from J, leaving 12 bases between. Germline V gene lookup returns CDR1 LGHNA and CDR2 YSLEER. The CDR3 DNA reads TGCGCCAGCAGCCAAGATTACCCGGGGGACTACGAGCAGTACTTC. Encoded protein: CASSQDYPGDYEQYF.

This clone was counted only a few times. The chain has TRBV2 and TRBJ1-3; tentatively, D is TRBD1 (6 bases). Germline V lookup: CDR1 SNHLY, CDR2 FYNNEI. CDR3 length: 14 amino acids. Trimming pared 2 bases from V and 3 bases from J, leaving 8 bases between. The CDR3 region has the DNA TGTGCCAGCAGTGAACAGGGGTTTGGAAACACCATATATTTT. Amino acid sequence: CASSEQGFGNTIYF.

This sequence joins TRBV7-6 and TRBJ2-6; D is uncertain. Per the germline V gene, CDR1 is SGHVS and CDR2 is FNYEAQ. V was pared by 11 bases and J by 0 bases, with 5 bases between. The CDR3 spans 12 residues. The CDR3 protein is CAVSSGANVLTF. As DNA, the CDR3 is TGTGCCGTTTCCTCTGGGGCCAACGTCCTGACTTTC.

The genes are TRBV5-4 and TRBJ1-3, with TRBD1 matching over 7 bases. V lost 3 bases and J lost 0; bases outside the gene matches: 6. This CDR3 is built from 16 residues. Germline V gene data show CDR1 as SGHNT and CDR2 as YYREEE (reference sequence). CDR3 residues: CASSSGQPDSGNTIYF. CDR3 sequence (DNA): TGTGCCAGCAGCTCGGGACAGCCGGACTCTGGAAACACCATATATTTT.

V gene TRBV3-1 (or the pseudogene TRBV3-2) combines with J gene TRBJ2-4, with TRBD2 matching over 7 bases. Germline CDR1 and CDR2: LGHDT and YNNKEL (reference sequence). Germline trimming cut 1 base from V and 1 base from J; bases unmatched to any gene: 4. The CDR3 spans 16 residues. This CDR3 reads CASSQGREAAKNIQYF. The CDR3, as DNA: TGTGCCAGCAGCCAAGGCCGGGAGGCTGCCAAAAACATTCAGTACTTC.

V gene TRBV11-2 combines with J gene TRBJ1-1; D gene uncertain. CDR3 size: 13 residues. Trimming shortened V by 2 bases and J by 7 bases, and 11 bases separated the two germline ends. From germline, CDR1 is SGHAT and CDR2 FQNNGV. This chain's CDR3 is CASSLSSAGEAFF. The CDR3 nucleotides read TGTGCCAGCAGCTTAAGTTCGGCAGGTGAAGCTTTCTTT.

This clone has only one observation. J is TRBJ1-4 and V is TRBV6-5; D is unclear. Between the trimmed V and J ends, which lost 0 bases and 3 bases, there was a span of 5 bases. Germline loops: CDR1 MNHEY, CDR2 SVGAGI. The CDR3 runs to 14 residues. This CDR3 reads CASSYSFANEKLFF. The CDR3, as DNA: TGTGCCAGCAGTTACTCGTTTGCTAATGAAAAACTGTTTTTT.

V and J are TRBV3-1 (or the pseudogene TRBV3-2) and TRBJ1-2; possibly TRBD1 for D (6 bases). The CDR3 extends over 16 amino acids. The germline V gene encodes CDR1 LGHDT and CDR2 YNNKEL (reference sequence). V was shortened by 6 bases and J by 4 bases, with 21 bases between the two germline ends. The chain's CDR3 is CASSRSAGALGYGYTF. The DNA for the CDR3 is TGTGCCAGCAGTCGGTCGGCGGGGGCGCTGGGCTATGGCTACACCTTC.

The chain employs TRBV30 and TRBJ1-6; TRBD1 might be the D (5 bases). Germline V gives CDR1 GTSNPN, CDR2 SVGIG (reference sequence). V lost 0 bases to trimming and J lost 7 bases, with 19 bases between them. The CDR3 contains 17 residues. CDR3 nucleotide sequence: TGTGCCTGGAGTGTATCGGGGACTCTCCCACAGAATTCACCCCTCCACTTT. It specifies CAWSVSGTLPQNSPLHF.